A selection of T cell receptor beta chains follows, all from one sample in a study of pediatric ulcerative colitis. Clones were sequenced by immunoSEQ multiplex PCR, and TCRdb holds only the in-frame ones, with some missing. The sample consists of 50,000 to 65,000 clones, less than 90% of them appearing once. What was sequenced was blood. The receptor set was obtained from a boy aged 5 to 17 with severe ulcerative colitis. CDR3s include the opening cysteine and the closing phenylalanine or tryptophan. A D gene is named only where the DNA matches it firmly. Where a row states a size, it is once, few, many or the class of an expanded clone; other rows omit it.

- TRBJ2-3 - TRBV6-5 CASSYNPGLDTQYF TGTGCCAGCAGTTACAACCCCGGTTTAGATACGCAGTATTTT
few TRBJ2-7 TRBD2 TRBV19 CASSIAGGRYEQYF TGTGCCAGTAGTATAGCGGGAGGGAGATACGAGCAGTACTTC
- TRBJ1-5 - TRBV6-5 CASRPGRGSQPQHF TGTGCCAGCAGGCCAGGTAGAGGGTCTCAGCCCCAGCATTTT
- TRBJ1-5 - TRBV30 CAWRSGGNQPQHF TGTGCCTGGAGATCCGGGGGGAATCAGCCCCAGCATTTT
- TRBJ2-2 - TRBV29-1 CSVVGHQPTGELFF TGCAGCGTTGTCGGACACCAGCCCACCGGGGAGCTGTTTTTT
- TRBJ2-1 - TRBV15 CATSTSSREQFF TGTGCCACCAGCACCTCTTCCCGCGAGCAGTTCTTC
- TRBJ1-1 - TRBV19 CASSAQWTPDTEAFF TGTGCCAGTAGTGCACAGTGGACACCTGACACTGAAGCTTTCTTT
- TRBJ1-1 - TRBV21-1 CASPLEGGSGPSGTEAFF TGTGCCAGTCCCCTAGAGGGGGGATCAGGGCCCTCGGGGACTGAAGCTTTCTTT
- TRBJ1-1 TRBD1 TRBV29-1 CSVGDRVRDTEAFF TGCAGCGTTGGGGACAGGGTTAGGGACACTGAAGCTTTCTTT
- TRBJ2-1 TRBD2 TRBV20-1 CSARVSGSRFF TGCAGTGCTAGGGTTAGCGGGAGTCGGTTCTTC
- TRBJ2-2 - TRBV5-4 CASSQLLPNTGELFF TGTGCCAGCAGCCAGCTTCTCCCGAACACCGGGGAGCTGTTTTTT
- TRBJ1-1 - TRBV29-1 CSAQGAQATNTEAFF TGCAGCGCCCAAGGGGCACAGGCGACGAACACTGAAGCTTTCTTT
once TRBJ2-5 - TRBV5-1 CASSLDSRAETQYF TGCGCCAGCAGCTTGGACAGCCGGGCAGAGACCCAGTACTTC
- TRBJ2-7 - TRBV18 CASSPQGTYEQYF TGTGCCAGCTCACCACAGGGTACCTACGAGCAGTACTTC
- TRBJ2-3 TRBD2 TRBV5-1 CASSFGSSGNTDTQYF TGCGCCAGCAGCTTCGGATCTAGCGGGAACACAGATACGCAGTATTTT
once TRBJ2-1 - TRBV19 CASRRGGSSYNEQFF TGTGCCAGTCGACGTGGGGGAAGCTCCTACAATGAGCAGTTCTTC
few TRBJ1-1 - TRBV19 CASLPMGGGMTEAFF TGTGCCAGTTTACCCATGGGGGGCGGAATGACTGAAGCTTTCTTT
- TRBJ2-5 TRBD2 TRBV7-3 CASSQAGGETQYF TGTGCCAGCAGCCAAGCGGGGGGAGAGACCCAGTACTTC
- TRBJ2-7 TRBD1 TRBV30 CAWKPGQDPYEQYF TGTGCCTGGAAACCGGGACAGGACCCCTACGAGCAGTACTTC
- TRBJ1-2 - TRBV5-4 CASSSVLGYGYTF TGTGCCAGCAGCTCGGTGCTCGGGTATGGCTACACCTTC
- TRBJ2-3 TRBD2 TRBV11-2 CASSLTSGRGTDTQYF TGTGCCAGCAGCTTGACTAGCGGGAGAGGGACAGATACGCAGTATTTT
- TRBJ1-1 - TRBV29-1 CSATNTEAFF TGCAGCGCAACGAACACTGAAGCTTTCTTT
once TRBJ1-2 TRBD1 TRBV7-2 CASSLGGTGGDYGYTF TGTGCCAGCAGCTTAGGAGGGACAGGGGGTGACTATGGCTACACCTTC